The next 18 T cell receptor beta chains were all read from a single sample in a study of CD39 and CD103 CD8 tumor-infiltrating T cells. Measured with immunoSEQ multiplex PCR; TCRdb has only the in-frame clones, and not every one. Of several thousand clones listed, over 50% are singletons. Material for sequencing was CD8+ T cells sorted from blood. Regarding subset: total memory CD8 T cells (CD45RA-CCR7+/-) from blood or uninvolved lymph node. These receptors came from a human donor with head and neck squamous cell carcinoma.

Sample share makes this clone medium-sized (0.01 to 0.1%). The rearrangement links TRBV20-1 to TRBJ1-1, with D possibly matching TRBD1 (5 bases). Germline V CDR1 and CDR2: DFQATT, SNEGSKA (reference sequence). The CDR3 length is 11 residues. CDR3 region: CSLGDGPEAFF. CDR3 sequence (DNA): TGCAGCTTGGGGGACGGACCTGAAGCTTTCTTT.

This rearrangement joins TRBV9 to TRBJ2-7, with TRBD2 as a possible D gene (5 bases). Germline V gene data show CDR1 as SGDLS and CDR2 as YYNGEE. The CDR3 runs to 14 residues. Trimming removed 7 bases from V and 3 bases from J, with 17 bases in between. The CDR3 DNA reads as TGTGCCAGCTCCCGGACCGAGGGTAACTACGAGCAGTACTTC. Protein: CASSRTEGNYEQYF.

This clone was counted between two and nine times. The chain combines TRBV19 with TRBJ2-7; unclear D gene. The CDR3 extends over 14 amino acids. Germline loops: CDR1 LNHDA, CDR2 SQIVND (reference sequence). The V gene lost 3 bases and the J gene lost 5 bases, with 14 bases spanning the gap. The CDR3 DNA sequence: TGTGCCAGTAGTATGCTCGGATCTACCCACGAGCAGTACTTC. This gives the protein CASSMLGSTHEQYF.

By proportion, this clone is large. The rearrangement joins TRBV27 to TRBJ1-1; D gene unclear. Trimming cost V 1 base and J 6 bases, with 12 bases left between them. The CDR3 runs 14 residues. Germline assignment: CDR1 MNHEY and CDR2 SMNVEV (reference sequence). This CDR3 reads CASSLWGVNAEAFF. The CDR3 coding sequence is TGTGCCAGCAGTTTATGGGGTGTCAACGCTGAAGCTTTCTTT.

This clone was counted between two and nine times. The rearrangement joins TRBV19 to TRBJ2-7, with TRBD2 as a possible D gene (6 bases). The V gene lost 10 bases and the J gene lost 2 bases, with 9 bases spanning the gap. Germline CDR1 is LNHDA and CDR2 is SQIVND (reference sequence). The CDR3 sequence is 11 residues long. The DNA for the CDR3 is TGTGCCACCACGGGGGCCTACGAGCAGTACTTC. It codes for CATTGAYEQYF.

Within the sample, this clone is large. The CDR3 sequence: CASSDRVVGTGELFF. In DNA form, the CDR3 reads TGTGCCAGCAGTGATAGGGTTGTAGGCACCGGGGAGCTGTTTTTT. The genes are TRBV2 and TRBJ2-2; D remains unclear. The CDR3 runs 15 residues. Trimming stripped 3 bases from V and 4 bases from J, with 12 bases between. Germline V gene data show CDR1 as SNHLY and CDR2 as FYNNEI.

This clone was seen more than once but under ten times. The V and J genes are TRBV6-4 and TRBJ1-5; D is undetermined. Looked up from germline, CDR1 is MRHNA and CDR2 is SNTAGT. This CDR3 is built from 15 residues. V shed 0 bases and J shed 0 bases, with 6 bases lying between them. DNA of the CDR3: TGTGCCAGCAGTGACTCGGTAGATAGCAATCAGCCCCAGCATTTT. Protein product: CASSDSVDSNQPQHF.

The chain is built from TRBV9 and TRBJ2-7; D not resolved. Deletions cut 0 bases from V and 3 bases from J, with 10 bases between. The CDR3 is made up of 14 amino acids. From germline, CDR1 is SGDLS and CDR2 YYNGEE. The CDR3 DNA reads as TGTGCCAGCAGCGTAGGGACGGAAGACTACGAGCAGTACTTC. Translating it yields CASSVGTEDYEQYF.

This chain joins TRBV5-1 and TRBJ2-7; 7 nucleotides line up with TRBD1. The CDR3 has 15 amino acids. J was trimmed by 3 bases and V by 1 base; bases with no gene match: 7. Germline V gives CDR1 SGHRS, CDR2 YFSETQ. CDR3 amino acids: CASSLKPGTVYEQYF. CDR3 in DNA: TGCGCCAGCAGCTTGAAACCCGGGACAGTCTACGAGCAGTACTTC.

The rearrangement links TRBV7-2 to TRBJ2-3, with D uncertain. With 4 bases removed from V and 2 bases from J, the gap between germline ends came to 16 bases. Germline V CDR1 and CDR2: SGHTA, FQGNSA. CDR3 length equals 16 residues. The CDR3 DNA reads as TGTGCCAGCAGCTACGGAGCCATAATACCCACAGATACGCAGTATTTT. Its translation is CASSYGAIIPTDTQYF. The full variable domain, rest sourced from reference TRBV7-2 and TRBJ2-3, is GAGVSQSPSNKVTEKGKDVELRCDPISGHTALYWYRQSLGQGLEFLIYFQGNSAPDKSGLPSDRFSAERTGGSVSTLTIQRTQQEDSAVYLCASSYGAIIPTDTQYFGPGTRLTVL.

This clone is medium-sized. The genes are TRBV19 and TRBJ2-7; TRBD1 matches 8 bases. The CDR3 totals 16 residues. Germline CDR1 LNHDA, CDR2 SQIVND (reference sequence). V lost 0 bases, J lost 2 bases, and 6 bases stayed unmatched. CDR3 amino acids: CASSIDLRTGTYEQYF. CDR3 sequence (DNA): TGTGCCAGTAGTATAGATCTCCGGACAGGGACCTACGAGCAGTACTTC.

This chain joins TRBV27 and TRBJ1-2, with D unclear. With 2 bases removed from V and 10 bases from J, the gap between germline ends came to 17 bases. The CDR3 loop spans 14 amino acids. Looked up from germline, CDR1 is MNHEY and CDR2 is SMNVEV (reference sequence). The CDR3: CASSLSGWVEDYTF. CDR3 coding DNA: TGTGCCAGCAGTTTAAGCGGGTGGGTAGAGGACTACACCTTC.

This rearrangement joins TRBV5-6 to TRBJ2-7; no clear D. Looked up from germline, CDR1 is SGHDT and CDR2 is YYEEEE. The CDR3 consists of 12 residues. Between the trimmed V and J ends, which lost 3 bases and 7 bases, there was a span of 11 bases. The CDR3 nucleotides read TGTGCCAGCAGCTCCCGATTCCTGGAGCAGTACTTC. Translating gives CASSSRFLEQYF.

The chain combines TRBV27 with TRBJ1-1; 9 bases are shared with TRBD1. V lost 7 bases to trimming and J lost 0 bases; unmatched junction nucleotides: 12. Germline values: CDR1 MNHEY, CDR2 SMNVEV (reference sequence). The CDR3 consists of 17 residues. CDR3 sequence reads: CASTRIRGQGLNTEAFF. The CDR3 DNA sequence: TGTGCCAGCACCCGTATAAGGGGACAGGGCTTGAACACTGAAGCTTTCTTT.

The V and J genes are TRBV13 and TRBJ2-2, with TRBD1 matching over 11 bases. The CDR3 spans 16 residues. Germline lookup yields CDR1 PRHDT and CDR2 FYEKMQ (reference sequence). V trimming: 2 bases; J trimming: 6 bases; junction bases outside the gene matches: 5. As DNA, the CDR3 is TGTGCCAGCAGCTTATATGGACAGGGGGCTTCCGGGGAGCTGTTTTTT. Protein product: CASSLYGQGASGELFF.

This clone has more than one count but fewer than ten. The rearrangement joins TRBV13 to TRBJ1-2; 10 bases are a match to TRBD1. The CDR3 length is 17 residues. V lost 2 bases, J lost 4 bases, and 10 bases stayed unmatched. CDR1 and CDR2 (germline): PRHDT, FYEKMQ (reference sequence). The CDR3 loop reads CASSLWTGGYLSYGYTF. CDR3 bases: TGTGCCAGCAGCTTATGGACAGGGGGATACCTCAGCTATGGCTACACCTTC.

This clone has only a few counts. The chain links TRBV5-1 to TRBJ2-3; 8 bases fit TRBD1. CDR1 and CDR2 (germline): SGHRS, YFSETQ. The CDR3 contains 17 residues. Germline trimming cut 0 bases from V and 3 bases from J; bases unmatched to any gene: 9. The CDR3 nucleotides are TGCGCCAGCAGCTTGGTAGGAGCAGGGGGCGCGACAGATACGCAGTATTTT. It specifies CASSLVGAGGATDTQYF.

This clone was detected only a few times. The chain joins TRBV28 to TRBJ2-7; 8 bases match TRBD1. The CDR3 has 16 residues. Germline V gene sequence: CDR1 MDHEN, CDR2 SYDVKM. With V trimmed by 4 bases and J by 1 base, 9 bases remained unmatched. Written as DNA, the CDR3 is TGTGCCAGCAGTTCCGCTAGGACAGGGATATCCTACGAGCAGTACTTC. Its translation: CASSSARTGISYEQYF.